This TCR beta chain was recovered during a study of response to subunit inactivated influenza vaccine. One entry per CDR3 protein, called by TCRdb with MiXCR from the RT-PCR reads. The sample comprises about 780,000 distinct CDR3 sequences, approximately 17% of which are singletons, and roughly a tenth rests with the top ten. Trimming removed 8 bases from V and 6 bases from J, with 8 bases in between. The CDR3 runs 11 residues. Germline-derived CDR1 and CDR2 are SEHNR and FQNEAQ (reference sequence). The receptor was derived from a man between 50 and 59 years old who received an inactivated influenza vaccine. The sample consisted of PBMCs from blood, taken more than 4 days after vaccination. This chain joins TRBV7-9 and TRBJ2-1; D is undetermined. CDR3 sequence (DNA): TGTGCCAGCCCTCACGGCAATGAGCAGTTCTTC. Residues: CASPHGNEQFF.